Listed below are T cell receptor beta chains from one sample, sequenced in a study of identical twins' blood T cells. Using its own MiXCR run on the 5' RACE reads, TCRdb lists one record per CDR3 protein. The sample carries roughly 340,000 distinct CDR3 sequences, roughly 27% recorded once. The sequenced material came from PBMCs. Receptor source: a woman aged 18-55 years in good health. Each CDR3 is given with its conserved first and last residue. Fields, in order: V gene, clone size, J gene, D gene, CDR3 protein, CDR3 DNA. D genes are given only for firm matches. A clone size is listed for some rows: how often the clone was seen (once, few, many), or a class if it is expanded.

V gene: TRBV7-2; clone size: NA; J gene: TRBJ2-4; D gene: NA; CDR3 protein: CASSLPRGTKNIQYF; CDR3 DNA: TGTGCCAGCAGCCTGCCTAGGGGGACCAAAAACATTCAGTACTTC
V gene: TRBV7-2; clone size: NA; J gene: TRBJ2-2; D gene: NA; CDR3 protein: CASSRWSRVDGELFF; CDR3 DNA: TGTGCCAGCAGCCGCTGGTCGCGGGTAGACGGGGAGCTGTTTTTT
V gene: TRBV12-3/TRBV12-4; clone size: NA; J gene: TRBJ2-1; D gene: TRBD2; CDR3 protein: CASSLGLAGVLGEQFF; CDR3 DNA: TGTGCCAGCAGTTTAGGGCTAGCGGGAGTCCTTGGCGAGCAGTTCTTC
V gene: TRBV3-1; clone size: few; J gene: TRBJ2-1; D gene: NA; CDR3 protein: CASSQDTTSNEQFF; CDR3 DNA: TGTGCCAGCAGCCAAGATACGACCAGCAATGAGCAGTTCTTC
V gene: TRBV29-1; clone size: few; J gene: TRBJ2-5; D gene: TRBD2; CDR3 protein: CSVEDGRVRGETQYF; CDR3 DNA: TGCAGCGTTGAGGACGGGAGGGTTCGAGGAGAGACCCAGTACTTC
V gene: TRBV11-2; clone size: NA; J gene: TRBJ2-5; D gene: TRBD2; CDR3 protein: CASSRDYGTQYF; CDR3 DNA: TGTGCCAGCAGCAGGGACTACGGGACCCAGTACTTC
V gene: TRBV6-7; clone size: few; J gene: TRBJ1-1; D gene: NA; CDR3 protein: CASTPGPSWDTEAFF; CDR3 DNA: TGTGCCAGCACCCCGGGACCCTCTTGGGACACTGAAGCTTTCTTT
V gene: TRBV28; clone size: NA; J gene: TRBJ2-7; D gene: TRBD2; CDR3 protein: CAGSFRDLAGGSEQYF; CDR3 DNA: TGTGCCGGCAGTTTTAGGGATCTAGCGGGAGGAAGCGAGCAGTACTTC
V gene: TRBV4-3; clone size: few; J gene: TRBJ1-5; D gene: NA; CDR3 protein: CASSQDLSTVNQPQHF; CDR3 DNA: TGCGCCAGCAGCCAAGATTTATCGACAGTCAATCAGCCCCAGCATTTT
V gene: TRBV5-1; clone size: NA; J gene: TRBJ1-2; D gene: TRBD1; CDR3 protein: CASSLALQGAGYTF; CDR3 DNA: TGCGCCAGCAGCTTGGCTTTGCAGGGGGCTGGCTACACCTTC
V gene: TRBV5-6; clone size: NA; J gene: TRBJ2-3; D gene: NA; CDR3 protein: CASSFGITDTQYF; CDR3 DNA: TGTGCCAGCAGCTTTGGGATCACAGATACGCAGTATTTT
V gene: TRBV29-1; clone size: few; J gene: TRBJ1-1; D gene: NA; CDR3 protein: CSVRASLGNTEAFF; CDR3 DNA: TGCAGCGTTAGGGCCAGTTTGGGGAACACTGAAGCTTTCTTT
V gene: TRBV28; clone size: NA; J gene: TRBJ1-5; D gene: TRBD1; CDR3 protein: CASLTGVGIQPQHF; CDR3 DNA: TGTGCCAGCCTGACAGGGGTTGGGATTCAGCCCCAGCATTTT
V gene: TRBV9; clone size: NA; J gene: TRBJ1-1; D gene: NA; CDR3 protein: CASSPTGNLGEAFF; CDR3 DNA: TGTGCCAGCAGCCCGACAGGCAACTTGGGAGAAGCTTTCTTT
V gene: TRBV18; clone size: NA; J gene: TRBJ1-1; D gene: NA; CDR3 protein: CASSPNSGNTEAFF; CDR3 DNA: TGTGCCAGCTCACCCAACTCCGGGAACACTGAAGCTTTCTTT
V gene: TRBV25-1; clone size: many; J gene: TRBJ2-1; D gene: NA; CDR3 protein: CASSEWNKGGDNYNEQFF; CDR3 DNA: TGTGCCAGCAGTGAATGGAATAAGGGGGGCGATAACTACAATGAGCAGTTCTTC
V gene: TRBV6-2/TRBV6-3; clone size: few; J gene: TRBJ2-7; D gene: NA; CDR3 protein: CASSYSPTAEQYF; CDR3 DNA: TGTGCCAGCAGTTATAGCCCAACCGCCGAGCAGTACTTC
V gene: TRBV5-1; clone size: few; J gene: TRBJ1-1; D gene: TRBD1; CDR3 protein: CASSLGQGLMNTEAFF; CDR3 DNA: TGCGCCAGCAGCCTGGGACAGGGTTTAATGAACACTGAAGCTTTCTTT
V gene: TRBV4-3; clone size: NA; J gene: TRBJ2-6; D gene: NA; CDR3 protein: CASSQDIPGANVLTF; CDR3 DNA: TGCGCCAGCAGCCAAGATATCCCAGGGGCCAACGTCCTGACTTTC
V gene: TRBV24-1; clone size: NA; J gene: TRBJ2-2; D gene: TRBD1; CDR3 protein: CATSDDIKQGTGELFF; CDR3 DNA: TGTGCCACCAGTGATGATATAAAACAGGGGACAGGGGAGCTGTTTTTT
V gene: TRBV20-1; clone size: NA; J gene: TRBJ2-2; D gene: TRBD2; CDR3 protein: CSARDLASGGINTGELFF; CDR3 DNA: TGCAGTGCTAGAGATCTAGCTAGCGGGGGGATAAACACCGGGGAGCTGTTTTTT
V gene: TRBV5-1; clone size: NA; J gene: TRBJ2-2; D gene: TRBD1; CDR3 protein: CASSLGQGDHGELLF; CDR3 DNA: TGCGCCAGCAGCTTGGGACAGGGTGACCACGGGGAGCTGCTTTTT
V gene: TRBV5-1; clone size: few; J gene: TRBJ2-7; D gene: NA; CDR3 protein: CASSLEQTEQYF; CDR3 DNA: TGCGCCAGCAGCTTGGAACAGACCGAGCAGTACTTC
V gene: TRBV10-3; clone size: NA; J gene: TRBJ2-7; D gene: TRBD2; CDR3 protein: CAIRGGIAGFYEQYF; CDR3 DNA: TGTGCCATCAGAGGGGGAATAGCGGGATTCTACGAGCAGTACTTC
V gene: TRBV2; clone size: NA; J gene: TRBJ2-7; D gene: NA; CDR3 protein: CAALDYSYEQYF; CDR3 DNA: TGTGCAGCCCTGGACTACTCCTACGAGCAGTACTTC
V gene: TRBV20-1; clone size: NA; J gene: TRBJ2-1; D gene: NA; CDR3 protein: CSARSINEQFF; CDR3 DNA: TGCAGTGCTCGGTCCATCAATGAGCAGTTCTTC
V gene: TRBV3-1; clone size: NA; J gene: TRBJ1-1; D gene: NA; CDR3 protein: CASSRRDGNTEAFF; CDR3 DNA: TGTGCCAGCAGCCGGCGGGACGGGAACACTGAAGCTTTCTTT
V gene: TRBV19; clone size: few; J gene: TRBJ2-7; D gene: TRBD1; CDR3 protein: CASTPGTGSYEQYF; CDR3 DNA: TGTGCCAGTACCCCCGGGACAGGTTCCTACGAGCAGTACTTC
V gene: TRBV6-6; clone size: NA; J gene: TRBJ2-2; D gene: NA; CDR3 protein: CASSYSTGWNTGELFF; CDR3 DNA: TGTGCCAGCAGTTACTCGACCGGGTGGAACACCGGGGAGCTGTTTTTT
V gene: TRBV29-1; clone size: NA; J gene: TRBJ1-2; D gene: NA; CDR3 protein: CSADGQYYGYTF; CDR3 DNA: TGCAGCGCTGACGGACAGTATTATGGCTACACCTTC
V gene: TRBV7-2; clone size: few; J gene: TRBJ2-7; D gene: NA; CDR3 protein: CASSSSLQTYEQYF; CDR3 DNA: TGTGCCAGCAGCTCATCATTACAAACCTACGAGCAGTACTTC
V gene: TRBV10-3; clone size: few; J gene: TRBJ2-1; D gene: NA; CDR3 protein: CAISESLAGGNEQFF; CDR3 DNA: TGTGCCATCAGTGAGTCGCTGGCAGGTGGGAATGAGCAGTTCTTC
V gene: TRBV6-6; clone size: NA; J gene: TRBJ1-4; D gene: NA; CDR3 protein: CASIWNRDHEKLFF; CDR3 DNA: TGTGCCAGCATTTGGAACAGGGACCATGAAAAACTGTTTTTT
V gene: TRBV7-9; clone size: few; J gene: TRBJ1-1; D gene: NA; CDR3 protein: CASSLLLQGGNTEAFF; CDR3 DNA: TGTGCCAGCAGCTTACTCTTACAGGGAGGCAACACTGAAGCTTTCTTT
V gene: TRBV10-3; clone size: many; J gene: TRBJ1-6; D gene: NA; CDR3 protein: CAARQTASSYNSPLHF; CDR3 DNA: TGTGCCGCTCGACAGACTGCGAGCTCCTATAATTCACCCCTCCACTTT
V gene: TRBV25-1; clone size: NA; J gene: TRBJ2-7; D gene: NA; CDR3 protein: CASRNKGGYEQYF; CDR3 DNA: TGTGCCAGCCGCAATAAGGGAGGCTACGAGCAGTACTTC
V gene: TRBV20-1; clone size: many; J gene: TRBJ1-2; D gene: NA; CDR3 protein: CSAPQGSYGYTF; CDR3 DNA: TGCAGTGCTCCGCAGGGTAGCTATGGCTACACCTTC
V gene: TRBV5-1; clone size: NA; J gene: TRBJ2-1; D gene: NA; CDR3 protein: CATPLEGYNEQFF; CDR3 DNA: TGCGCCACCCCTCTGGAGGGATACAATGAGCAGTTCTTC
V gene: TRBV7-8; clone size: few; J gene: TRBJ2-3; D gene: TRBD2; CDR3 protein: CASSWTSGGRDTQYF; CDR3 DNA: TGTGCCAGCAGCTGGACTAGCGGTGGGCGGGATACGCAGTATTTT
V gene: TRBV20-1; clone size: NA; J gene: TRBJ1-1; D gene: NA; CDR3 protein: CSAAGTMNTEAFF; CDR3 DNA: TGCAGTGCCGCAGGGACCATGAACACTGAAGCTTTCTTT
V gene: TRBV20-1; clone size: few; J gene: TRBJ2-1; D gene: TRBD2; CDR3 protein: CSASQRETNEQFF; CDR3 DNA: TGCAGTGCTAGCCAGCGGGAGACCAATGAGCAGTTCTTC
V gene: TRBV20-1; clone size: NA; J gene: TRBJ1-6; D gene: NA; CDR3 protein: CSTQEGFSSPLHF; CDR3 DNA: TGCAGTACCCAGGAGGGTTTCAGTTCACCCCTCCACTTT
V gene: TRBV23-1; clone size: NA; J gene: TRBJ1-1; D gene: NA; CDR3 protein: CASIHSGPGYTEAFF; CDR3 DNA: TGCGCCAGCATCCACAGTGGGCCAGGGTACACTGAAGCTTTCTTT
V gene: TRBV12-3/TRBV12-4; clone size: NA; J gene: TRBJ2-1; D gene: TRBD1; CDR3 protein: CASSLEGDRGSNEQFF; CDR3 DNA: TGTGCCAGCAGTTTAGAGGGGGACAGGGGGTCCAATGAGCAGTTCTTC
V gene: TRBV28; clone size: few; J gene: TRBJ2-6; D gene: NA; CDR3 protein: CASSRRAGANVLTF; CDR3 DNA: TGTGCCAGCAGTCGGAGGGCTGGGGCCAACGTCCTGACTTTC
V gene: TRBV30; clone size: NA; J gene: TRBJ1-1; D gene: NA; CDR3 protein: CAWSGGGGTEAFF; CDR3 DNA: TGTGCCTGGAGTGGTGGTGGGGGGACTGAAGCTTTCTTT
V gene: TRBV5-3; clone size: many; J gene: TRBJ2-7; D gene: NA; CDR3 protein: CARSLTRKGSIYEQYF; CDR3 DNA: TGTGCCAGAAGCTTGACCAGGAAAGGGAGTATCTACGAGCAGTACTTC
V gene: TRBV21-1; clone size: many; J gene: TRBJ1-2; D gene: NA; CDR3 protein: CASIPGRGNYGYTF; CDR3 DNA: TGTGCCAGCATCCCGGGACGGGGAAACTATGGCTACACCTTC
V gene: TRBV6-5; clone size: many; J gene: TRBJ2-1; D gene: TRBD2; CDR3 protein: CASSGSVNEQFF; CDR3 DNA: TGTGCCTCTAGCGGGAGTGTCAATGAGCAGTTCTTC
V gene: TRBV12-3/TRBV12-4; clone size: NA; J gene: TRBJ1-1; D gene: NA; CDR3 protein: CACSLGQNTEAFF; CDR3 DNA: TGTGCCTGCAGTTTGGGACAAAACACTGAAGCTTTCTTT
V gene: TRBV28; clone size: NA; J gene: TRBJ1-1; D gene: NA; CDR3 protein: CASSLWAGVDTEAFF; CDR3 DNA: TGTGCCAGCAGTTTATGGGCAGGGGTGGACACTGAAGCTTTCTTT
V gene: TRBV7-2; clone size: few; J gene: TRBJ1-1; D gene: NA; CDR3 protein: CASSWTNTEAFF; CDR3 DNA: TGTGCCAGCAGCTGGACCAACACTGAAGCTTTCTTT